This T cell receptor (beta chain) was recorded in a study of memory CD4+ T cells and cytomegalovirus serostatus. Study-level findings and limits: Of approximately 150 reported CMV TCRbeta sequences, some 67 were found in memory CD4+ repertoires.

Single viable CD3+CD4+CD8-CD45RO+ cells were sorted as the memory CD4+ T cells. As regards this clone: The antigen remains unidentified.

The CDR3 runs to 15 residues. Germline CDR1 is LNHDA and CDR2 is SQIVND (reference sequence). Trimming removed 6 bases from V and 3 bases from J; junction bases left unmatched: 11. Repertoires were generated with immunoSEQ multiplex PCR, while TCRdb's copy carries only in-frame clones and drops some. The sample holds almost 45,000 clones, approximately 80% seen once. The chain couples TRBV19 to TRBJ2-7; 7 nucleotides line up with TRBD1. Sequencing used memory CD4+ T cells from blood. The source of this sequence is an adult in good health and CMV-seronegative. CDR3 residues: CASRAGGSGDYEQYF. CDR3 nucleotide sequence: TGTGCCAGTAGAGCAGGGGGAAGTGGGGACTACGAGCAGTACTTC.